Listed below are T cell receptor beta chains from one sample, sequenced in a study of T cell responses to AZD1222 COVID-19 vaccine. Using immunoSEQ multiplex PCR, the repertoire was profiled, and TCRdb retains in-frame clones only, with some absent. The profile shows approximately 100,000 clones, about 90% of them singletons. The sample consisted of peripheral blood, taken on day 0 of AZD1222 vaccination. Every receptor here comes from an adult in good health. Both conserved end residues are part of each CDR3. Each record gives: J gene, V gene, CDR3 protein.

TRBJ2-3 | TRBV5-1 | CASSLFGLAGGRGTDTQYF
TRBJ1-2 | TRBV3-1/TRBV3-2 | CARLGLRYTF
TRBJ1-5 | TRBV5-8 | CASSLAIMRVRGYQPQHF
TRBJ2-1 | TRBV7-2 | CASRRRSSAYNEQFF
TRBJ2-2 | TRBV29-1 | CSVCSTGTGELFF
TRBJ1-5 | TRBV12-3/TRBV12-4 | CASSIGGIQPQHF
TRBJ1-2 | TRBV12-3/TRBV12-4 | CASSPRDYGYTF
TRBJ2-7 | TRBV19 | CASRLGRGNSYEQYF
TRBJ1-1 | TRBV3-1/TRBV3-2 | CASRSGRILNTEAFF
TRBJ2-2 | TRBV4-2 | CASCYQGSAGELFF
TRBJ1-4 | TRBV5-1 | CASSIDRGRGEKLFF
TRBJ1-2 | TRBV10-2 | CASSESITTGFYGYTF
TRBJ1-2 | TRBV9 | CASSVPNHLGGSYTF
TRBJ1-1 | TRBV6-5 | CASSSRDNKNTEAFF
TRBJ2-6 | TRBV19 | CASSKGHTVSGANVLTF